The rows below give T cell receptor beta chains drawn from one sample of a study of cytomegalovirus exposure and HLA in healthy donors. Sequenced by immunoSEQ multiplex PCR; TCRdb stores in-frame clones only, minus some. In the table there are roughly 150,000 clones, around 80% of which are singletons. The sample consisted of PBMCs. The receptors here all came from a woman aged 40 to 55 in good health and CMV-seronegative. Each CDR3 is given with its conserved first and last residue. D genes are given only for firm matches. Part of the rows lack a size; the others show once, few, many or a class for expanded clones.

clone size | J gene | V gene | D gene | CDR3 DNA | CDR3 protein
once | TRBJ2-1 | TRBV2 | . | TGTGCCAGCAGTGTAGCGCCGCCGAGCTCCTACAATGAGCAGTTCTTC | CASSVAPPSSYNEQFF
. | TRBJ1-2 | TRBV19 | . | TGTGCCAGTACTGAGGCGACGGGACAAAACTATGGCTACACCTTC | CASTEATGQNYGYTF
few | TRBJ2-7 | TRBV5-4 | . | TGTGCCAGCAGCCCTCAGGGAACCTCCTACGAGCAGTACTTC | CASSPQGTSYEQYF
few | TRBJ1-1 | TRBV14 | TRBD1 | TGTGCCAGCAGCCTACAGGGGGAAAGAACTGAAGCTTTCTTT | CASSLQGERTEAFF
. | TRBJ2-2 | TRBV5-1 | . | TGCGCCAGCAGAACAGGGAACACCGGGGAGCTGTTTTTT | CASRTGNTGELFF
few | TRBJ1-4 | TRBV29-1 | . | TGCAGCGTTGTGATCAGGGGTGGAGGTGAAAAACTGTTTTTT | CSVVIRGGGEKLFF
. | TRBJ2-7 | TRBV6-1 | . | TGTGCCAGCAGTGAAGGGCTTTACGAGCAGTACTTC | CASSEGLYEQYF
. | TRBJ1-5 | TRBV5-1 | TRBD1 | TGCGCCAGCAGCTTGGGGGGACAGTCCAATCAGCCCCAGCATTTT | CASSLGGQSNQPQHF
once | TRBJ1-2 | TRBV4-3 | . | TGCGCCAGCAGCCAAGATTTTGACAGGAGCTATGGCTACACCTTC | CASSQDFDRSYGYTF
once | TRBJ1-4 | TRBV2 | TRBD1 | TGTGCCAGCAGTGAAGAGACAGGGGTGGGGAAACTGTTTTTT | CASSEETGVGKLFF
. | TRBJ2-5 | TRBV7-2 | . | TGTGCCGCCAGGAGCGGGGAGACCCAGTACTTC | CAARSGETQYF
. | TRBJ2-7 | TRBV9 | TRBD2 | TGTGCCAGCAGCTTGGGGAGTAGCGGGCCTGAGCAGTACTTC | CASSLGSSGPEQYF
once | TRBJ2-1 | TRBV1 | . | TGCACCAGCAGCCACACCGGGCCCCGGGACATGGGGGAGCAGTTCTTC | CTSSHTGPRDMGEQFF
once | TRBJ2-7 | TRBV7-3 | TRBD2 | TGTGCCAGCAGCCTCCGCCCCGGACTAGCGAGCGAGCAGTACTTC | CASSLRPGLASEQYF
. | TRBJ2-7 | TRBV5-6 | TRBD2 | TGTGCCAGCGGATTAGCGGGGAGTTACGAGCAGTACTTC | CASGLAGSYEQYF
. | TRBJ2-5 | TRBV4-3 | . | TGCGCCAGCAGCCAAGATAAAGCAGGGCCTCGCGGAGAGACCCAGTACTTC | CASSQDKAGPRGETQYF
. | TRBJ1-6 | TRBV19 | . | TGTGCCAGTAGTATAGATACTGAGAATTCACCCCTCCACTTT | CASSIDTENSPLHF
. | TRBJ2-7 | TRBV5-4 | . | TGTGCCAGCAGCTTGGAGGGGCGCGAGCAGTACTTC | CASSLEGREQYF
. | TRBJ2-7 | TRBV18 | . | TGTGCCAGCTCCTGGGACAACGTGTACGAGCAGTACTTC | CASSWDNVYEQYF
. | TRBJ2-1 | TRBV11-3 | TRBD1 | TGTGCCAGCAGCTCGGGACAGGGCAATGAGCAGTTCTTC | CASSSGQGNEQFF
. | TRBJ1-2 | TRBV20-1 | . | TGCAGTGCTAGGAGGGACTATGGCTACACCTTC | CSARRDYGYTF
. | TRBJ2-2 | TRBV7-3 | TRBD1 | TGTGCCAGCAGTTTAGACAGGGGGTACGGGGAGCTGTTTTTT | CASSLDRGYGELFF
. | TRBJ1-2 | TRBV7-2 | TRBD1 | TGTGCCAGCAGCCCGAAGGGACAGGGCCGGTACAATAACTATGGCTACACCTTC | CASSPKGQGRYNNYGYTF
. | TRBJ2-1 | TRBV19 | . | TGTGCCAGTATGAATCCCCCTATTTTTAATGAGCAGTTCTTC | CASMNPPIFNEQFF
few | TRBJ1-1 | TRBV28 | TRBD1 | TGTGCCAGCAGTTCACAGGGGTTGGGTGAAGCTTTCTTT | CASSSQGLGEAFF
. | TRBJ2-6 | TRBV5-6 | . | TGTGCCAGCAGCCGACAGACCGTCTCTGGGGCCAACGTCCTGACTTTC | CASSRQTVSGANVLTF
once | TRBJ1-5 | TRBV6-4 | . | TGTGCCAGCAGTGCAGGGCCAGCGGGGGCCCAGCATTTT | CASSAGPAGAQHF
. | TRBJ2-7 | TRBV15 | TRBD2 | TGTGCCACCTCGGGGGGGCGAGGATACGAGCAGTACTTC | CATSGGRGYEQYF
few | TRBJ2-7 | TRBV5-1 | TRBD1 | TGCGCCAGCAGCTTCCGGGACAGGTCCTACGAGCAGTACTTC | CASSFRDRSYEQYF
few | TRBJ2-1 | TRBV28 | TRBD2 | TGTGCCAGCAGTTACTCTAGCGGGAGGCCCTCTTATCGGCAGTTCTTC | CASSYSSGRPSYRQFF
. | TRBJ1-4 | TRBV2 | TRBD1 | TGTGCCGGGGTCAGGGACAGGGCGCAAGAAAAACTGTTTTTT | CAGVRDRAQEKLFF
. | TRBJ1-5 | TRBV19 | . | TGTGCCAGTAGTATCGGCGCACGGGAGTATAGCAATCAGCCCCAGCATTTT | CASSIGAREYSNQPQHF
few | TRBJ1-1 | TRBV5-3 | . | TGTGCCAGAAGCCCCTACTATGGGTTGATAGCTTTCTTT | CARSPYYGLIAFF
once | TRBJ1-1 | TRBV6-5 | TRBD1 | TGTGCCAGCAGTTACTCGGGGGACAGTTTTTACACTGAAGCTTTCTTT | CASSYSGDSFYTEAFF
. | TRBJ2-5 | TRBV5-8 | . | TGTGCCAGCAGCTTAGGGGCGGGAAGAGAGACCCAGTACTTC | CASSLGAGRETQYF
. | TRBJ2-2 | TRBV5-1 | . | TGCGCCAGCAGCTTTGGACAGAACACCGGGGAGCTGTTTTTT | CASSFGQNTGELFF
few | TRBJ2-3 | TRBV4-1 | . | TGCGCCAGCAGCCAAGATCGGGGCGGGGGCACAGATACGCAGTATTTT | CASSQDRGGGTDTQYF
. | TRBJ2-3 | TRBV28 | TRBD1 | TGTGCCAGCAGTTTAGGGCGGGCGAGGGGGCCCACAGATACGCAGTATTTT | CASSLGRARGPTDTQYF
few | TRBJ2-5 | TRBV5-1 | TRBD2 | TGCGCCAGCAGCTTCACCACTAGCGGGGGGGAGACCCAGTACTTC | CASSFTTSGGETQYF
few | TRBJ1-4 | TRBV9 | TRBD1 | TGTGCCAGCAGCGTTGGGACAGGGGTTGAAAAACTGTTTTTT | CASSVGTGVEKLFF
. | TRBJ2-1 | TRBV2 | TRBD2 | TGTGCCAGCAGTGAGGGACTAGCGGCTACCTCCTACAATGAGCAGTTCTTC | CASSEGLAATSYNEQFF
. | TRBJ2-7 | TRBV28 | TRBD2 | TGTGCCAGCACCCGACCTAGCGGGGTATGGTACGAGCAGTACTTC | CASTRPSGVWYEQYF
. | TRBJ2-4 | TRBV5-1 | . | TGCGCCAGCAGCTCGAGACCCCTGGCACAGATAGCCAAAAACATTCAGTACTTC | CASSSRPLAQIAKNIQYF
. | TRBJ1-5 | TRBV7-2 | . | TGTGCCAGCAGCTCCCCGGGAACTTATCAGCCCCAGCATTTT | CASSSPGTYQPQHF
. | TRBJ1-4 | TRBV6-1 | . | TGTGCCAGCAGTGACCGACTAGGCGAAAAACTGTTTTTT | CASSDRLGEKLFF
. | TRBJ2-7 | TRBV7-2 | TRBD2 | TGTGCCAGCAGCTTAGACGGGGGGGAATACGAGCAGTACTTC | CASSLDGGEYEQYF
. | TRBJ2-7 | TRBV10-2 | TRBD1 | TGCGCCAGCAGTGATCCACGACAGGGGAGCTCCTACGAGCAGTACTTC | CASSDPRQGSSYEQYF
. | TRBJ2-5 | TRBV7-3 | TRBD2 | TGTGCCAGCAGCTTAGGAGTTAGCGGGGGGGTCGGAGAGACCCAGTACTTC | CASSLGVSGGVGETQYF
. | TRBJ2-3 | TRBV7-9 | TRBD2 | TGTGCCAGCAGCTTAGGGGGTAGCGGGAGTGCAGATACGCAGTATTTT | CASSLGGSGSADTQYF
. | TRBJ1-6 | TRBV9 | TRBD1 | TGTGCCAGCAGCGTAGGCCGGGACAGAGTGTTTAATTCACCCCTCCACTTT | CASSVGRDRVFNSPLHF
. | TRBJ1-6 | TRBV6-6 | . | TGTGCCAGCAGTTACTCCCCCAGGGGATATTCACCCCTCCACTTT | CASSYSPRGYSPLHF
. | TRBJ2-2 | TRBV7-2 | . | TGTGCCAGCAGGGAACAGGGCTCGAACACCGGGGAGCTGTTTTTT | CASREQGSNTGELFF
. | TRBJ1-5 | TRBV18 | . | TGTGCCAGCTCACGGAACCGGGAAGGCCAGCCCCAGCATTTT | CASSRNREGQPQHF
. | TRBJ2-7 | TRBV28 | . | TGTGCCAGCAGCCCCGGCAGGGGACGGTATAGGGAGCAGTACTTC | CASSPGRGRYREQYF
once | TRBJ1-1 | TRBV27 | . | TGTGCCAGCAGTTTCGCGGGGGGCACTGAAGCTTTCTTT | CASSFAGGTEAFF
. | TRBJ1-5 | TRBV7-2 | . | TGTGCCAGCAGCTTTAAAGGGGCGGGCAATCAGCCCCAGCATTTT | CASSFKGAGNQPQHF
. | TRBJ2-1 | TRBV7-3 | . | TGTGCCAGCAGCTCCCGTCTGGCGGATGAGCAGTTCTTC | CASSSRLADEQFF
. | TRBJ2-5 | TRBV7-2 | TRBD1 | TGTGCCAGCAGCTTAGGGGCAGGGGGAAGGGTAGAGACCCAGTACTTC | CASSLGAGGRVETQYF
. | TRBJ2-2 | TRBV9 | TRBD1 | TGTGCCAGCCAGACAGGGGGGGGGACCGGGGAGCTGTTTTTT | CASQTGGGTGELFF
. | TRBJ2-1 | TRBV7-9 | TRBD2 | TGTGCCAGCAGCTTAGGCGGGGGGGAAGGGAATGAGCAGTTCTTC | CASSLGGGEGNEQFF